The 31 T cell receptor beta chains below were found in one sample sequenced in a study of T cells in Graves' hyperthyroidism and ophthalmopathy. RNA transcripts yielded amplified TCR beta CDR3 regions. HTBI primers drove first-round RT-PCR of the TCR CDR3. In TCRdb, the multiplex PCR reads were re-called with MiXCR into one record per CDR3 protein. The sample has 480,000 or so distinct CDR3 sequences; around 43% are singletons. Material: peripheral blood or thyroid tissue (not recorded which). The receptor set was obtained from an adult woman with Graves' disease, either hyperthyroidism or ophthalmopathy (not recorded which).

V gene TRBV24-1 combines with J gene TRBJ1-5; a weak D match, TRBD1 (6 bases). The CDR3 runs to 16 residues. V was trimmed by 7 bases and J by 2 bases, leaving 17 bases between them. Germline CDR1 KGHDR, CDR2 SFDVKD. CDR3 in DNA: TGTGCCACCAGCAGTGGGGGCCAACGGGGCAATCAGCCCCAGCATTTT. Translation gives CATSSGGQRGNQPQHF.

This clonotype was detected a few times. The genes are TRBV10-3 and TRBJ2-5; tentatively, D is TRBD1 (5 bases). V was clipped by 11 bases and J by 0 bases, with 13 bases between them. The germline V gene encodes CDR1 ENHRY and CDR2 SYGVKD. The CDR3 covers 13 residues. The CDR3 sequence: CAGSVTDQETQYF. The CDR3 DNA sequence: TGTGCCGGATCCGTGACAGACCAAGAGACCCAGTACTTC.

This chain joins TRBV10-2 and TRBJ2-7; D is ambiguous. This CDR3 region has 14 residues. V was cut by 5 bases and J by 3 bases, with 14 bases left in between. Germline V gene data show CDR1 as WSHSY and CDR2 as SAAADI. This CDR3 reads CASSSNSFGYEQYF. In DNA form, the CDR3 reads TGCGCCAGCAGTTCCAATAGTTTCGGCTACGAGCAGTACTTC.

The V and J genes are TRBV2 and TRBJ1-5, with a tentative D call TRBD1 (5 bases). The V end was cut by 3 bases, the J end by 7 bases, with 16 bases between. Germline CDR1 SNHLY, CDR2 FYNNEI. The CDR3 contains 15 residues. The CDR3 DNA follows: TGTGCCAGCAGTGATGTTTCGACAGAGCGACAGCCCCAGCATTTT. Translation gives CASSDVSTERQPQHF.

Many counts were recorded for this clonotype. V and J are TRBV6-1 and TRBJ1-2; the D gene is possibly TRBD1 (6 bases). The CDR3 totals 14 residues. Between the trimmed V and J ends, which lost 10 bases and 4 bases, there was a span of 19 bases. Germline values: CDR1 MNHNS, CDR2 SASEGT. CDR3 in amino acids: CAIRQDLSVYGYTF. DNA of the CDR3: TGTGCCATCAGACAGGACTTATCCGTCTATGGCTACACCTTC.

The rearrangement joins TRBV29-1 to TRBJ1-5; 7 bases agree with TRBD1. The CDR3 has 14 residues. V shed 5 bases and J 5 bases; nucleotides not matched to a gene: 9. CDR1 is SQVTM and CDR2 is ANQGSEA in the germline V gene. The CDR3 region has the DNA TGCAGCGTTAAAACAGGGGTGGGGGATCAGCCCCAGCATTTT. This translates into CSVKTGVGDQPQHF.

About this clonotype: Mismatch with germline at one junction end may stem from a read error. The V call is TRBV18, the J call TRBJ1-3; 8 bases line up with TRBD1. This CDR3 contains 14 residues. Germline CDR1 reads KGHSH; CDR2 reads LQKENI. The CDR3 DNA sequence: TGTGCCAGCTCACCGGACAGGGCTGGAAGCACCATATATTTT. Translating it yields CASSPDRAGSTIYF.

This clonotype was seen ten or more times. This chain joins TRBV19 and TRBJ2-6; 7 bases map to TRBD2. The CDR3 totals 17 residues. Unmatched junction bases numbered 11, after V lost 7 bases and J lost 2 bases. From germline, CDR1 is LNHDA and CDR2 SQIVND (reference sequence). Here the CDR3 DNA reads TGTGCCAGTACCTTCTGGGGGGGGGGAACTGGGGCCAACGTCCTGACTTTC. It is translated as CASTFWGGGTGANVLTF.

The V call is TRBV9, the J call TRBJ2-7; D might be TRBD1 (5 bases). The CDR3 runs to 14 residues. V lost 1 base and J 2 bases, leaving 10 bases between the germline ends. Germline CDR1 is SGDLS and CDR2 is YYNGEE. CDR3 bases: TGTGCCAGCAGCGTATCTGCCAGGGCCTACGAGCAGTACTTC. Protein: CASSVSARAYEQYF.

The chain employs TRBV2 and TRBJ1-5; no reliable D call. This CDR3 is 12 amino acids long. The V end lost 8 bases, the J end lost 4 bases, and 9 bases lay between the germline ends. The germline V gene encodes CDR1 SNHLY and CDR2 FYNNEI. CDR3 nucleotide sequence: TGTGCCAGCCCCCACAGAAATCAGCCCCAGCATTTT. This codes for CASPHRNQPQHF. Variable domain in full (rest from reference TRBV2 and TRBJ1-5): EPEVTQTPSHQVTQMGQEVILRCVPISNHLYFYWYRQILGQKVEFLVSFYNNEISEKSEIFDDQFSVERPDGSNFTLKIRSTKLEDSAMYFCASPHRNQPQHFGDGTRLSIL.

The chain uses TRBV4-1 and TRBJ2-7; no clear D gene. V was pared by 3 bases and J by 4 bases, with 16 bases between. This CDR3 is built from 15 residues. Germline V lookup: CDR1 MGHRA, CDR2 YSYEKL. The CDR3 nucleotides read TGCGCCAGCAGCCACGATGAAACAGTGAGTTACGAGCAGTACTTC. Translated: CASSHDETVSYEQYF.

V is TRBV20-1 and J is TRBJ2-3; D remains unclear. V shed 0 bases and J shed 6 bases, with 13 bases lying between them. From germline, CDR1 is DFQATT and CDR2 SNEGSKA (reference sequence). The CDR3 length is 14 residues. The CDR3 loop is CSARDLDPTDTQYF. CDR3 nucleotide sequence: TGCAGTGCTAGAGATCTCGACCCCACGGATACGCAGTATTTT.

This clonotype was counted ten times or more. The J gene is TRBJ2-5, the V gene TRBV6-5; TRBD1 matches at 7 bases. The CDR3 runs 14 residues. Germline CDR1 reads MNHEY; CDR2 reads SVGAGI. Germline trimming cut 2 bases from V and 2 bases from J; bases unmatched to any gene: 2. CDR3 DNA: TGTGCCAGCAGTTACGGGGACAGTCAAGAGACCCAGTACTTC. Amino acid sequence: CASSYGDSQETQYF.

The gene calls are TRBV15 and TRBJ1-5; TRBD1 is a possible D gene (5 bases). The germline CDR1 and CDR2 sequences are LNHNV and YYDKDF (reference sequence). The V and J ends lost 1 base and 6 bases respectively, with 19 bases between them. CDR3 length: 17 residues. The CDR3: CATSRGGGQTAFQPQHF. For the CDR3, the DNA is TGTGCCACCAGCAGAGGCGGGGGTCAGACGGCGTTTCAGCCCCAGCATTTT.

The chain employs TRBV29-1 and TRBJ2-7; 9 bases map to TRBD1. The junction had 6 bases not matched to a gene; V was cut back by 3 bases and J by 6 bases. This CDR3 has 13 amino acids. The germline CDR1 and CDR2 sequences are SQVTM and ANQGSEA. The CDR3 DNA follows: TGCAGCGTTGACCTACAGGGGGCGGGCGAGCAGTACTTC. Residues: CSVDLQGAGEQYF.

This chain joins TRBV28 and TRBJ2-5; D gene unclear. The CDR3 covers 13 residues. In germline, CDR1 is MDHEN, CDR2 SYDVKM. V lost 4 bases, J lost 7 bases, and 13 bases lay in between. The CDR3: CASSSPTDWTQYF. For the CDR3, the DNA is TGTGCCAGCAGTTCGCCGACCGACTGGACCCAGTACTTC.

V and J are TRBV4-3 and TRBJ1-2; perhaps TRBD1 as D (6 bases). CDR1 and CDR2 from the germline V gene are LGHNA and YSLEER. The CDR3 has 15 residues. Deletions cut 0 bases from V and 4 bases from J, with 12 bases between. CDR3 nucleotides: TGCGCCAGCAGCCAAGATTACCAGGGGTCCTATGGCTACACCTTC. Translating gives CASSQDYQGSYGYTF.

Ten or more counts support this clonotype. The rearrangement joins TRBV7-2 to TRBJ2-7, with D hard to call. The CDR3 runs 13 residues. With 5 bases removed from V and 0 bases from J, the gap between germline ends came to 8 bases. Per the germline V gene, CDR1 is SGHTA and CDR2 is FQGNSA. CDR3 DNA sequence: TGTGCCAGCAGCGGGCCCAGCTCCTACGAGCAGTACTTC. This codes for CASSGPSSYEQYF.

In its sample, this clonotype was seen many times. This chain connects TRBV28 to TRBJ1-1; D remains ambiguous. In germline, CDR1 is MDHEN, CDR2 SYDVKM. Trimming removed 2 bases at V and 6 bases at J, with 7 bases between. This CDR3 spans 12 amino acids. The CDR3 DNA sequence: TGTGCCAGCAGTTTACTCGGCTCTGAAGCTTTCTTT. The encoded protein is CASSLLGSEAFF. The variable domain in full, with the rest retrieved from reference TRBV28 and TRBJ1-1, is DVKVTQSSRYLVKRTGEKVFLECVQDMDHENMFWYRQDPGLGLRLIYFSYDVKMKEKGDIPEGYSVSREKKERFSLILESASTNQTSMYLCASSLLGSEAFFGQGTRLTVV.

V and J are TRBV19 and TRBJ2-5; D possibly corresponds to TRBD2 (6 bases). The CDR3 contains 12 residues. Trimming shortened V by 1 base and J by 7 bases, and 7 bases separated the two germline ends. Germline values: CDR1 LNHDA, CDR2 SQIVND (reference sequence). In DNA form, the CDR3 reads TGTGCCAGTAGTATAGTGGGAGGGACCCAGTACTTC. Protein: CASSIVGGTQYF. Supplemented by reference TRBV19 and TRBJ2-5, the full variable domain reads DGGITQSPKYLFRKEGQNVTLSCEQNLNHDAMYWYRQDPGQGLRLIYYSQIVNDFQKGDIAEGYSVSREKKESFPLTVTSAQKNPTAFYLCASSIVGGTQYFGPGTRLLVL.

The table lists this clonotype with many counts. V is TRBV6-5 and J is TRBJ1-2; 7 nucleotides line up with TRBD1. J was trimmed by 4 bases and V by 6 bases; bases with no gene match: 5. The germline gives CDR1 MNHEY, CDR2 SVGAGI. The CDR3 contains 13 residues. The CDR3 nucleotides are TGTGCCAGCAGGCCAGGGGGTGGCTATGGCTACACCTTC. It codes for CASRPGGGYGYTF.

This clonotype was picked up many times. V and J are TRBV25-1 and TRBJ2-3; the D gene is possibly TRBD1 (6 bases). The germline gives CDR1 MGHDK, CDR2 SYGVNS. With 8 bases removed from V and 1 base from J, the gap between germline ends came to 13 bases. This CDR3 contains 14 residues. The CDR3 loop reads CASSQGWGTDTQYF. The CDR3 coding sequence is TGTGCCAGCTCACAGGGTTGGGGCACAGATACGCAGTATTTT. Variable domain in full (rest from reference TRBV25-1 and TRBJ2-3): EADIYQTPRYLVIGTGKKITLECSQTMGHDKMYWYQQDPGMELHLIHYSYGVNSTEKGDLSSESTVSRIRTEHFPLTLESARPSHTSQYLCASSQGWGTDTQYFGPGTRLTVL.

This clonotype has a handful of counts. Given a much more abundant clone one base away, this may be a read error. The chain combines TRBV20-1 with TRBJ2-7; 9 bases match TRBD1. The CDR3 is 13 residues long. The germline gives CDR1 DFQATT, CDR2 SNEGSKA (reference sequence). Trimming took 5 bases from V and 1 from J; bases not matched to a gene: 3. The CDR3 DNA reads TGCAGTGCTGCGGACAGGGGATCCTACGAGCAGTACTTC. Its protein is CSAADRGSYEQYF.

The CDR3 sequence: CASSSGYDTGELFF. The CDR3 DNA follows: TGCGCCAGCAGCTCTGGATACGACACCGGGGAGCTGTTTTTT. The chain links TRBV5-1 to TRBJ2-2; D uncertain. In germline, CDR1 is SGHRS, CDR2 YFSETQ. CDR3 length: 14 residues. Trimming took 3 bases from V and 3 from J, leaving 9 bases between them. Based on the CDR3 plus reference TRBV5-1 and TRBJ2-2, the full variable domain is KAGVTQTPRYLIKTRGQQVTLSCSPISGHRSVSWYQQTPGQGLQFLFEYFSETQRNKGNFPGRFSGRQFSNSRSEMNVSTLELGDSALYLCASSSGYDTGELFFGEGSRLTVL.

This clonotype turned up a few times. The chain employs TRBV29-1 and TRBJ2-7, with 7 bases that match TRBD1. Germline trimming cut 4 bases from V and 3 bases from J; bases unmatched to any gene: 6. The germline gives CDR1 SQVTM, CDR2 ANQGSEA. The CDR3 runs 13 residues. DNA for the CDR3: TGCAGCGTTGCCAGGGGGTATGGCTACGAGCAGTACTTC. The encoded protein is CSVARGYGYEQYF.

At least ten counts were recorded for this clonotype. Written as DNA, the CDR3 is TGTGCCAGCAGCTCTAGTGGAGGGACAGGGAAGGGCTACACCTTC. Amino acid sequence: CASSSSGGTGKGYTF. This sequence joins TRBV11-2 and TRBJ1-2; TRBD1 agrees at 9 bases. The CDR3 is made up of 15 amino acids. Trimming removed 4 bases from V and 8 bases from J; junction bases left unmatched: 11. Germline V gene data show CDR1 as SGHAT and CDR2 as FQNNGV.

The chain employs TRBV15 and TRBJ1-4; D remains ambiguous. Germline-derived CDR1 and CDR2 are LNHNV and YYDKDF (reference sequence). The CDR3 loop spans 13 amino acids. Deletions cut 5 bases from V and 7 bases from J, with 11 bases between. The CDR3 loop reads CATSRGKVEKLFF. The CDR3 region has the DNA TGTGCCACCAGCCGAGGGAAGGTTGAAAAACTGTTTTTT.

The rearrangement joins TRBV2 to TRBJ1-4; 9 bases line up with TRBD1. The CDR3 runs 14 residues. CDR1 is SNHLY and CDR2 is FYNNEI in the germline V gene. V lost 1 base to trimming and J lost 8 bases; unmatched junction nucleotides: 2. This CDR3 reads CASSEGTGVEKLFF. CDR3 nucleotides: TGTGCCAGCAGTGAAGGGACAGGGGTGGAAAAACTGTTTTTT.

This clonotype was seen ten or more times. The genes are TRBV7-2 and TRBJ1-3; D unclear. V lost 0 bases and J lost 0, with 6 bases in between. This CDR3 region has 15 residues. Looked up from germline, CDR1 is SGHTA and CDR2 is FQGNSA. CDR3 residues: CASSLAPSSGNTIYF. The CDR3 coding sequence is TGTGCCAGCAGCTTAGCTCCCTCCTCTGGAAACACCATATATTTT.

This clonotype came up many times. The chain joins TRBV7-9 to TRBJ1-2, with 9 bases lining up with TRBD1. This CDR3 comprises 14 residues. V lost 7 bases to trimming and J lost 6 bases; unmatched junction nucleotides: 9. Per the germline V gene, CDR1 is SEHNR and CDR2 is FQNEAQ (reference sequence). This CDR3 is CASILMGQGNGYTF. CDR3 nucleotides: TGTGCCAGCATCCTTATGGGACAGGGTAATGGCTACACCTTC. The variable domain in full, with the rest retrieved from reference TRBV7-9 and TRBJ1-2, is DTGVSQNPRHKITKRGQNVTFRCDPISEHNRLYWYRQTLGQGPEFLTYFQNEAQLEKSRLLSDRFSAERPKGSFSTLEIQRTEQGDSAMYLCASILMGQGNGYTFGSGTRLTVV.

This clonotype turned up a few times. The chain carries TRBV12-3 or TRBV12-4 and TRBJ2-6; 8 bases agree with TRBD1. Germline trimming cut 6 bases from V and 0 bases from J; bases unmatched to any gene: 10. This CDR3 spans 18 amino acids. The CDR3 spells CASRGDRGTLSGANVLTF. The DNA of the CDR3 is TGTGCCAGCAGGGGAGACAGGGGAACCCTCTCTGGGGCCAACGTCCTGACTTTC.